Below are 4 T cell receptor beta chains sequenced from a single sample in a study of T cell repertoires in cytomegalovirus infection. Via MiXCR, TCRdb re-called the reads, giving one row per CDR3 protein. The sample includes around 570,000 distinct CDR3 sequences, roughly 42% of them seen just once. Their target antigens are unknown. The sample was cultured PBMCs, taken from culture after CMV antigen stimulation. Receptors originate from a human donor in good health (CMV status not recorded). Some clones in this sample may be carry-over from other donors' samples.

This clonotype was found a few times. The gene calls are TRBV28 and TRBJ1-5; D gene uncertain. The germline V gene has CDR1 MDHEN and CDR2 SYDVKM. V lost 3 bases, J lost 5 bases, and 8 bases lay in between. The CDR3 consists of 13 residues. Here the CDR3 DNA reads TGTGCCAGCAGTTTTTTTGCCGATCAGCCCCAGCATTTT. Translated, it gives CASSFFADQPQHF.

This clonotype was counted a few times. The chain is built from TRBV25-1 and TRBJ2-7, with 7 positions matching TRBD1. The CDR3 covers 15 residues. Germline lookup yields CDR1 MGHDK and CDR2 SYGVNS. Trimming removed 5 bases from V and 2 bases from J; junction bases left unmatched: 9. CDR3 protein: CASSTTTGPPYEQYF. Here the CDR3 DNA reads TGTGCCAGCAGTACCACGACAGGGCCCCCCTACGAGCAGTACTTC.

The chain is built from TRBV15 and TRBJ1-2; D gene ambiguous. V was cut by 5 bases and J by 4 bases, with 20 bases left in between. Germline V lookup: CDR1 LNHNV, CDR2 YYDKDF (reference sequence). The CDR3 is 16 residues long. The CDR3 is CATSRNVPEGRYGYTF. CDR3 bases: TGTGCCACCAGCCGAAACGTTCCGGAGGGTCGCTATGGCTACACCTTC.

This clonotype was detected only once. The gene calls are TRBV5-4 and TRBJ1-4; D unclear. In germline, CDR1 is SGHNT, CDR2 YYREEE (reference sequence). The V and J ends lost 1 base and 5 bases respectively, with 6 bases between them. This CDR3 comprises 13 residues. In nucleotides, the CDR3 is TGTGCCAGCAGCTTGAGGGTCAATGAAAAACTGTTTTTT. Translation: CASSLRVNEKLFF.